Detailed here is one T cell receptor (beta chain). The antigen remains undetermined. The CDR3 spans 17 residues. Trimming removed 0 bases from V and 8 bases from J; junction bases left unmatched: 9. Germline CDR1 LGHDT, CDR2 YNNKEL (reference sequence). MiXCR, applied by TCRdb to the RT-PCR reads, yields one record per CDR3 protein. This table has 800,000 to 1,000,000 distinct CDR3 sequences, around 20% appearing once. This entry belongs to a study of response to subunit inactivated influenza vaccine. Study-level points and caveats: Authors suggested that a seasonal influenza vaccination recruits few new T cells each time.

This TCR derives from a man between 45 and 60 years old who received an inactivated influenza vaccine. The rearrangement joins TRBV3-1 to TRBJ2-1; 11 nucleotides match TRBD2. The starting material was PBMCs from blood, obtained about 5 days after vaccination. Here the CDR3 DNA reads TGTGCCAGCAGCCAAGATCTTAGCGGGAGGGCCTCCGATGAGCAGTTCTTC. This sequence encodes CASSQDLSGRASDEQFF.